A selection of T cell receptor beta chains follows, all from one sample in a study of regulatory T cells in long-lasting Graves disease. Each CDR3 protein is one row after TCRdb ran MiXCR on the multiplex PCR reads. The sample records around 400,000 distinct CDR3 sequences, about 10% being singletons. The data were also submitted as part of a second study, on T cells in Graves' hyperthyroidism and ophthalmopathy.

Here the sequenced sample was peripheral blood mononuclear cells (PBMCs), taken at new diagnosis, from a patient treated with antithyroid drugs. These receptors all stem from a young woman with Graves disease. Both conserved end residues are part of each CDR3.

v_call	j_call	cdr3_aa
TRBV7-2	TRBJ2-7	CASSLGLGTGYEQYF
TRBV18	TRBJ1-1	CASSPRVTLPTEAFF
TRBV6-2/TRBV6-3	TRBJ1-4	CASSYYVGGAEHPVGTGQGEKLFF
TRBV11-3	TRBJ2-5	CASSLEGGKTQYF
TRBV20-1	TRBJ2-3	CSASAGDSQYF
TRBV12-3/TRBV12-4	TRBJ2-3	CASSEGPSGRMSTDTQYF
TRBV4-1	TRBJ2-1	CASSQGVADSTYEQFF
TRBV6-1	TRBJ2-7	CASSERGLSYEQYF
TRBV7-8	TRBJ1-5	CASSFGLGLLRGVNQPQHF
TRBV2	TRBJ1-1	CASSMTGSRRTEAFF
TRBV9	TRBJ1-1	CASSERAGAGDTEAFF
TRBV14	TRBJ1-3	CASSQLRDLGLSGNTIYF
TRBV28	TRBJ2-7	CASSRWGLAEDYEQYF
TRBV2	TRBJ2-3	CASGQGLAGTDTQYF
TRBV19	TRBJ2-3	CASSIDHLRSTDTQYF
TRBV7-9	TRBJ2-7	CASSVGQGRFDEQYF
TRBV19	TRBJ2-4	CASSIEGASIQYF
TRBV2	TRBJ1-4	CASTVPRSGSNEKLFF
TRBV7-2	TRBJ2-3	CASSPLGADTQYF
TRBV3-1	TRBJ1-2	CASSQWSVGYTF
TRBV24-1	TRBJ2-2	CATSDSGTGYVGELFF
TRBV6-5	TRBJ1-1	CASSYDRTTIHLNTEAFF
TRBV20-1	TRBJ1-6	CSASYTGGSYNSPLHF
TRBV20-1	TRBJ1-1	CSAEDWTGATRVAFF
TRBV4-3	TRBJ2-7	CASSQDLAYEQYF
TRBV10-2	TRBJ1-1	CASSESVVTTEAFF
TRBV20-1	TRBJ2-7	CSAISGLSYEQYF
TRBV3-1	TRBJ2-7	CASRYRGSYEQYF
TRBV20-1	TRBJ2-7	CSASFLSTPGLALDEQYF
TRBV19	TRBJ1-2	CASSIGVLFYTF
TRBV20-1	TRBJ1-1	CSASRGPTEAFF
TRBV12-3/TRBV12-4	TRBJ1-2	CASRSRDRERDGYTF
TRBV30	TRBJ2-3	CAWVDRPDTQYF
TRBV4-2	TRBJ2-2	CASSLGQGISIGELFF
TRBV18	TRBJ1-2	CASSYKLVAGYTF
TRBV9	TRBJ1-1	CASKKSVNTEAFF
TRBV19	-	CASSMTSGTQYF
TRBV12-3/TRBV12-4	TRBJ1-1	CASSLSGQFTEAFF
TRBV19	TRBJ1-5	CASSPLQGSAQHF
TRBV14	TRBJ2-7	CASSRTSSSYEQYF
TRBV20-1	TRBJ1-1	CSARDNGLKNTEAFF
TRBV7-9	TRBJ2-7	CASSLGAGDYEQYF
TRBV5-1	TRBJ2-3	CASSLGVLTSTDTQYF
TRBV6-1	TRBJ1-5	CASSKSGGLLGQPQHF
TRBV2	TRBJ1-1	CASSELKGTEAFF
TRBV18	TRBJ1-1	CASSPDRQMNTEAFF
TRBV6-2/TRBV6-3	TRBJ2-5	CASSQGGTSVISHLETQYF
TRBV9	TRBJ2-5	CASSLHGPSPETQYF
TRBV19	TRBJ1-5	CASGQGTGRWQPQHF
TRBV9	TRBJ1-1	CASSAGLRTAQTEAFF
TRBV14	TRBJ2-1	CASSQSPGTGVYNEQFF